These T cell receptor beta chains were read from a single sample in a study of OX40 agonist ivuxolimab in advanced cancers. Using immunoSEQ multiplex PCR, the repertoire was profiled, and TCRdb retains in-frame clones only, with some absent. The sample contains around 52,000 clones, 83% of which appear only once. The sequencing used CD4+ or CD8+ T cells sorted from blood, collected in a trial of the OX40 agonist ivuxolimab. The receptors originated from an adult with an advanced solid tumor such as melanoma, head and neck, liver or kidney cancer. Each CDR3 is given with its conserved first and last residue. A D gene is named only where the DNA matches it firmly. Size is stated for part of the rows, as once, few or many counts, or as a class when the clone is expanded.

d_gene	abundance	v_gene	j_gene	CDR3aa	CDR3nt
NA	once	TRBV11-2	TRBJ2-7	CASSFDPRAEQYF	TGTGCCAGCAGCTTCGACCCCCGAGCCGAGCAGTACTTC
NA	once	TRBV30	TRBJ2-7	CAWSVRAGAPYEQYF	TGTGCCTGGAGTGTACGGGCAGGGGCCCCCTACGAGCAGTACTTC
NA	once	TRBV27	TRBJ1-1	CASSITDSRAEAFF	TGTGCCAGCAGTATAACGGACTCACGGGCTGAAGCTTTCTTT
NA	NA	TRBV19	TRBJ2-5	CASSLAGREETQYF	TGTGCCAGTAGTCTGGCGGGCAGGGAAGAGACCCAGTACTTC
TRBD1	NA	TRBV19	TRBJ2-5	CASSTQGAGETQYF	TGTGCCAGTAGTACCCAGGGGGCGGGTGAGACCCAGTACTTC
TRBD2	NA	TRBV11-2	TRBJ2-3	CASSLGLAGVIDTQYF	TGTGCCAGCAGCCTCGGACTAGCGGGAGTTATAGATACGCAGTATTTT
NA	NA	TRBV19	TRBJ2-1	CASSVRDHNNEQFF	TGTGCCAGTAGTGTCCGGGATCACAACAATGAGCAGTTCTTC
TRBD2	NA	TRBV7-9	TRBJ2-5	CASSTLTSFPETQYF	TGTGCCAGCAGCACCCTGACTAGCTTCCCAGAGACCCAGTACTTC
TRBD2	NA	TRBV5-8	TRBJ2-5	CASSRRTSGLQETQYF	TGTGCCAGCAGTCGCCGGACTAGCGGGCTTCAAGAGACCCAGTACTTC
TRBD1	NA	TRBV28	TRBJ1-2	CASSPGTGANYGYTF	TGTGCCAGCAGTCCCGGGACAGGAGCCAACTATGGCTACACCTTC
NA	few	TRBV7-9	TRBJ1-4	CASSATGIKNEKLFF	TGTGCCAGCAGCGCGACGGGAATTAAGAACGAAAAACTGTTTTTT
NA	NA	TRBV5-1	TRBJ2-7	CASSLYQLGGNYEQYF	TGCGCCAGCAGCTTGTATCAGTTGGGAGGAAACTACGAGCAGTACTTC
NA	NA	TRBV18	TRBJ2-1	CASSPLVAARNEQFF	TGTGCCAGCTCACCACTCGTGGCAGCTCGAAATGAGCAGTTCTTC
TRBD2	NA	TRBV29-1	TRBJ2-7	CSVTSGSYEQYF	TGCAGCGTAACTAGCGGGAGCTACGAGCAGTACTTC
NA	NA	TRBV6-1	TRBJ1-2	CASSEAPRSAGYTF	TGTGCCAGCAGTGAAGCCCCTCGCTCAGCCGGCTACACCTTC
TRBD2	NA	TRBV6-1	TRBJ2-7	CASRAPGTSGARQYF	TGTGCCAGCAGGGCCCCCGGGACTAGCGGAGCGAGGCAGTACTTC
NA	once	TRBV28	TRBJ1-5	CASSSGYQPQHF	TGTGCCAGCAGTTCGGGGTACCAGCCCCAGCATTTT
NA	NA	TRBV18	TRBJ1-5	CASSPRDGNQPQHF	TGTGCCAGCTCACCACGGGACGGTAATCAGCCCCAGCATTTT
TRBD2	NA	TRBV18	TRBJ2-1	CASSPETSGRARMFF	TGTGCCAGCTCACCAGAGACTAGCGGGAGGGCCCGCATGTTCTTC
NA	NA	TRBV11-2	TRBJ2-3	CASSLGLGTDTQYF	TGTGCCAGCAGCTTAGGTCTCGGGACGGATACGCAGTATTTT
TRBD2	NA	TRBV27	TRBJ2-1	CASGSSGRARNEQFF	TGTGCCAGCGGATCTAGCGGGAGGGCCAGAAATGAGCAGTTCTTC
NA	NA	TRBV7-2	TRBJ2-3	CASSGSGDTQYF	TGTGCCAGCTCCGGGTCGGGGGATACGCAGTATTTT
TRBD1	once	TRBV2	TRBJ1-5	CASDRVLSNQPQHF	TGTGCCAGCGACAGGGTCTTAAGCAATCAGCCCCAGCATTTT
TRBD1	NA	TRBV27	TRBJ1-5	CASSPDRGQPQHF	TGTGCCAGCAGTCCGGACAGGGGTCAGCCCCAGCATTTT
NA	NA	TRBV29-1	TRBJ1-2	CSVAPTLTGYQDYTF	TGCAGCGTTGCCCCTACCTTGACGGGGTATCAGGACTACACCTTC
NA	NA	TRBV9	TRBJ2-7	CASSAGAGTGMLHEQYF	TGTGCCAGCAGCGCCGGGGCGGGGACCGGAATGCTACACGAGCAGTACTTC
NA	NA	TRBV5-1	TRBJ2-5	CASSSGVLETQYF	TGCGCCAGCAGCTCCGGGGTGCTCGAGACCCAGTACTTC
TRBD1	NA	TRBV30	TRBJ2-5	CAWSRGRGETQYF	TGTGCCTGGAGTAGGGGGCGAGGAGAGACCCAGTACTTC
NA	once	TRBV18	TRBJ1-4	CASSPGRSGEKLFF	TGTGCCAGCTCACCAGGGAGGAGTGGTGAAAAACTGTTTTTT
TRBD1	few	TRBV29-1	TRBJ1-2	CSVFGQGYGYTF	TGCAGCGTATTTGGACAGGGATATGGCTACACCTTC
NA	NA	TRBV7-9	TRBJ1-2	CASSLGGDRGAGYTF	TGTGCCAGCAGCTTAGGTGGGGATAGGGGAGCCGGCTACACCTTC
TRBD1	NA	TRBV4-1	TRBJ2-7	CASSQGDRAYEQYF	TGCGCCAGCAGCCAAGGGGACAGGGCCTACGAGCAGTACTTC
TRBD2	NA	TRBV5-6	TRBJ2-3	CASSPGLAGGGTQYF	TGTGCCAGCAGCCCCGGACTAGCGGGAGGGGGTACGCAGTATTTT
TRBD2	NA	TRBV11-2	TRBJ2-3	CASSLGLLAGGTDTQYF	TGTGCCAGCAGCTTAGGCCTACTAGCGGGAGGCACAGATACGCAGTATTTT
TRBD1	NA	TRBV27	TRBJ2-7	CASSLSGTGVTGEQYF	TGTGCCAGCAGTTTATCGGGGACAGGGGTCACCGGCGAGCAGTACTTC
TRBD1	NA	TRBV9	TRBJ1-5	CASSPTGGSQPQHF	TGTGCCAGCAGTCCGACAGGGGGCTCTCAGCCCCAGCATTTT
TRBD2	NA	TRBV5-4	TRBJ2-5	CASSWDYRETQYF	TGTGCCAGCAGCTGGGACTACCGAGAGACCCAGTACTTC
TRBD1	NA	TRBV28	TRBJ1-2	CASSFLLGTGDGYTF	TGTGCCAGCAGTTTCCTCCTCGGGACAGGGGACGGCTACACCTTC
TRBD2	NA	TRBV7-2	TRBJ2-2	CASSLARRGGTGELFF	TGTGCCAGCAGCTTAGCGCGACGCGGGGGAACCGGGGAGCTGTTTTTT
NA	once	TRBV6-5	TRBJ1-2	CASTSDYYGYTF	TGTGCCAGCACCTCGGACTACTATGGCTACACCTTC
NA	NA	TRBV7-9	TRBJ1-1	CASSLPQRVETEAFF	TGTGCCAGCAGCTTACCCCAGAGGGTAGAGACTGAAGCTTTCTTT
NA	NA	TRBV5-1	TRBJ2-2	CASSSVLGSEGGELFF	TGCGCCAGCAGCTCTGTACTAGGGTCGGAGGGCGGGGAGCTGTTTTTT
NA	NA	TRBV30	TRBJ2-1	CAWSVGVYNEQFF	TGTGCCTGGAGTGTTGGCGTATACAATGAGCAGTTCTTC
NA	NA	TRBV20-1	TRBJ1-1	CSARPGHEAFF	TGCAGTGCCAGACCGGGACACGAAGCTTTCTTT
NA	NA	TRBV7-9	TRBJ2-1	CASSPTINEQFF	TGTGCCAGCAGTCCCACTATCAATGAGCAGTTCTTC
NA	once	TRBV18	TRBJ2-1	CASSSPASGYNEQFF	TGTGCCAGCTCATCTCCCGCATCCGGTTACAATGAGCAGTTCTTC
NA	NA	TRBV11-2	TRBJ2-1	CASSYLRGWNEQFF	TGTGCCAGCAGTTACCTCCGGGGTTGGAATGAGCAGTTCTTC